This T cell receptor (beta chain) was sequenced in a study of CD8+ T cells in alopecia areata (dated by TCRdb to the late 2010s). In the study overall: Treated patients were enrolled in an open-label pilot trial of oral tofacitinib at 5 to 10 mg twice daily for moderate-to-severe alopecia areata. Tofacitinib was given for 6 to 18 months, followed by 6 months of follow-up off drug to assess delayed response and recurrence. The SALT score, which quantifies the percentage of affected scalp surface area, was used to measure disease severity in treated patients. To study T cell clonal expansion in alopecia areata, the researchers applied high-throughput TCRbeta sequencing to both the C3H/HeJ mouse model and human patients. Scalp tissue and sorted CD4+ and CD8+ peripheral blood T cells from patchy and totalis/universalis alopecia areata patients and from healthy controls were covered by human TCRbeta sequencing. Biopsies were taken from tofacitinib-treated patients at baseline and again at 4 and 24 weeks into treatment, and several of those patients also had a later scalp biopsy. Clonality in the scalp was compared among normal scalp (n=4), patchy alopecia areata scalp (n=8), and alopecia totalis/universalis scalp (n=8). RNA came from the PAXgene miRNA kit for fixed scalp, the miRNeasy kit for PBMCs, and the RNeasy kit for mouse skin. TCRbeta CDR3 regions were amplified by immunoSEQ multiplex PCR with 35 Vbeta forward and 13 Jbeta reverse primers. Findings and caveats that apply to the study as a whole: TCR sequences shared between patients were less clear than in mice, possibly partly because of HLA diversity in the patient population. Scalp clonality and the number of expanded CD8+ clones among the top 100 scalp clones were significantly decreased by tofacitinib. During tofacitinib treatment, many expanded lesional clones stuck around in both scalp and blood, and this persistence may partly explain why relapse happens after treatment is stopped. Resident alphabeta T cells in normal human skin are also sequenced, complicating scalp TCR repertoire analysis, unlike mouse skin dominated by gammadelta T cells. The treated cohort was small, with a single nonresponder, so links between baseline CD8+ expansion and response need larger studies. Compared with normal scalp, lesional scalp, particularly in alopecia totalis/universalis, had higher clonality and more expanded CD8+ clones, which suggests antigenic drive.

Interpreted using the paper, the time point label stands for: around 4 weeks on oral tofacitinib. Sample treatment or condition, as interpreted from the label and publication: oral pan-JAK inhibitor, 5-10 mg twice daily. From alopecia areata patients, peripheral blood was collected along with lesional scalp punch biopsies. Human scalp biopsies were immediately fixed in PAXgene tissue containers. Library generation was performed with the immunoSEQ multiplex PCR assay. RNA was extracted from all samples and reverse transcribed into cDNA, which served as template for TCR sequencing. First-strand cDNA was synthesized with SuperScript III using a 2:1 mix of oligo-dT and random hexamers. A synthetic immune receptor repertoire was used to gauge amplification bias, and whatever bias remained was removed computationally. For the original study's pipeline: Raw reads were preprocessed to remove errors, and CDR3 was defined according to IMGT conventions as the region from the conserved cysteine to phenylalanine. Clonality was computed as 1 minus the Shannon entropy, with the entropy normalized by log2 of the number of productive unique TCRs. Whether each scalp clone was CD4 or CD8 was inferred by checking scalp TCRbeta sequences against the CD4 and CD8 repertoires from sorted blood. In its TCRdb copy, this immuneACCESS table keeps in-frame sequences only and misses some clones. Where compared with another copy, unresolved V genes explain less than half of these, and the others have no known cause. V, J and clone size were drawn from that table, and D and trimming were deduced from the DNA. The table for this sample lists 7,400 or so clones; around 60% of them were counted only once. Jointly, the top ten make up around an eighth of the sample.

Concerning this clone itself: Its antigen remains unidentified. No much larger clone exists at a distance of one base, and base qualities are not known.

This receptor was taken from a human donor with alopecia areata. The sample consisted of skin, taken at week 4, from a patient treated with tofacitinib.

The nucleotides are TGTGCCAGCAGTTTCCGGAACACCGGGGAGCTGTTTTTT. The encoded protein is CASSFRNTGELFF. The rearranged segments are TRBV28 and TRBJ2-2; the D gene is unclear. Per the germline V gene, MDHEN is the CDR1 and SYDVKM is the CDR2. V loses 3 bases of germline sequence and J loses 1 base, and the interval between the two ends is 3 bases. The CDR3 spans 13 residues, from the cysteine through the phenylalanine. Only CDR3 DNA is held: 39 bases, read in frame from base 1.